A single sample gave rise to the 17 T cell receptor beta chains below, sequenced in a study of liver allograft versus peripheral blood T cells. Study context: Peripheral blood of the recipients supplied T cell receptor repertoires that were compared with those in transplanted livers.

TCRdb redid the calling of the reads with MiXCR, one entry per CDR3 protein. The sample carries about 10,000 distinct CDR3 sequences, 19% recorded once. These receptors were taken from a human patient who had a liver transplant. Some T cells may trace back to the graft donor.

By share, this clonotype ranks as medium-sized. The chain recombines TRBV6-6 with TRBJ1-1; D possibly corresponds to TRBD1 (5 bases). The CDR3 runs 11 residues. Germline CDR1 and CDR2: MNHNY and SVGAGI (reference sequence). Between the trimmed V and J ends, which lost 9 bases and 1 base, there was a span of 6 bases. CDR3 in DNA: TGTGCCAGTCAGGGGAACACTGAAGCTTTCTTT. Amino acid sequence: CASQGNTEAFF.

Sample share makes this clonotype medium-sized (0.01 to 0.1%). The chain employs TRBV18 and TRBJ2-7; 10 nucleotides match TRBD2. Germline V CDR1 and CDR2: KGHSH, LQKENI. V was pared by 0 bases and J by 1 base, with 0 bases of the junction left unmatched. CDR3 length: 15 amino acids. The CDR3 sequence is CASSPPAGGSYEQYF. The CDR3 nucleotides are TGTGCCAGCTCACCACCAGCGGGAGGGTCCTACGAGCAGTACTTC.

This clonotype was found many times. The CDR3 protein is CAWSSSTGELFF. CDR3 coding DNA: TGTGCCTGGAGCAGCAGCACCGGGGAGCTGTTTTTT. V gene TRBV30 combines with J gene TRBJ2-2; no reliable D call. The CDR3 is 12 amino acids. Trimming shortened V by 3 bases and J by 4 bases, and 6 bases separated the two germline ends. From germline, CDR1 is GTSNPN and CDR2 SVGIG (reference sequence). Full variable domain (outside the CDR3, taken from reference TRBV30 and TRBJ2-2): SQTIHQWPATLVQPVGSPLSLECTVEGTSNPNLYWYRQAAGRGLQLLFYSVGIGQISSEVPQNLSASRPQDRQFILSSKKLLLSDSGFYLCAWSSSTGELFFGEGSRLTVL.

This clonotype was found a few times. The gene calls are TRBV30 and TRBJ1-2, with D uncertain. Germline CDR1 is GTSNPN and CDR2 is SVGIG (reference sequence). Deletions cut 4 bases from V and 6 bases from J, with 6 bases between. The CDR3 spans 10 residues. The CDR3 region is CAWIGNGYTF. The CDR3 DNA is TGTGCCTGGATCGGAAATGGCTACACCTTC.

This clonotype was counted a few times. The chain employs TRBV20-1 and TRBJ1-4; D unresolved. V was trimmed by 5 bases and J by 12 bases, leaving 13 bases between them. This CDR3 comprises 11 residues. Germline CDR1 reads DFQATT; CDR2 reads SNEGSKA (reference sequence). CDR3 DNA: TGCAGTGCTCCCCGGGAAACGCAACTGTTTTTT. As protein: CSAPRETQLFF.

This clonotype was observed a few times. This chain connects TRBV7-9 to TRBJ2-7; no firm D call. The CDR3 is 13 residues long. V lost 5 bases and J 4 bases, leaving 12 bases between the germline ends. Looked up from germline, CDR1 is SEHNR and CDR2 is FQNEAQ (reference sequence). CDR3 amino acids: CASSQQKQYEQYF. In DNA form, the CDR3 reads TGTGCCAGCAGCCAACAAAAGCAATACGAGCAGTACTTC.

The genes are TRBV11-2 and TRBJ1-3; 7 bases align to TRBD1. Germline V gene lookup returns CDR1 SGHAT and CDR2 FQNNGV. This CDR3 contains 17 residues. The V segment lost 2 bases and the J segment 3 bases; nucleotides outside the gene matches: 10. CDR3 in DNA: TGTGCCAGCAGCTTACAGGGAGGACAGGTCCGTGGAAACACCATATATTTT. Residues: CASSLQGGQVRGNTIYF.

The rearrangement uses TRBV9 and TRBJ1-2, with D possibly being TRBD1 (5 bases). This CDR3 region has 13 residues. The V gene lost 3 bases and the J gene lost 6 bases, with 12 bases spanning the gap. Germline values: CDR1 SGDLS, CDR2 YYNGEE. The CDR3 nucleotides are TGTGCCAGCAGCGCCAGGGTGGAAGATGGCTACACCTTC. Its translation is CASSARVEDGYTF. Full variable domain (missing parts from reference TRBV9 and TRBJ1-2): DSGVTQTPKHLITATGQRVTLRCSPRSGDLSVYWYQQSLDQGLQFLIQYYNGEERAKGNILERFSAQQFPDLHSELNLSSLELGDSALYFCASSARVEDGYTFGSGTRLTVV.

The chain uses TRBV28 and TRBJ1-1; D remains ambiguous. Germline-derived CDR1 and CDR2 are MDHEN and SYDVKM. This CDR3 comprises 12 residues. The CDR3 region has the DNA TGTGTGGCCCGGGGTCTAAACACTGAAGCTTTCTTT. Residues: CVARGLNTEAFF.

This clonotype qualifies as medium-sized. This chain links TRBV6-1 with TRBJ1-1, with D uncertain. Germline-derived CDR1 and CDR2 are MNHNS and SASEGT. V shed 3 bases and J shed 1 base, with 12 bases lying between them. This CDR3 has 15 amino acids. CDR3 nucleotides: TGTGCCAGCAGTGATCTACCAACGGCGAACACTGAAGCTTTCTTT. It specifies CASSDLPTANTEAFF.

This clonotype has a handful of counts. J is TRBJ1-2 and V is TRBV19, with a weak D call TRBD1 (5 bases). Germline V lookup: CDR1 LNHDA, CDR2 SQIVND (reference sequence). The CDR3 loop spans 15 amino acids. V was shortened by 1 base and J by 3 bases, with 12 bases between the two germline ends. The CDR3 region has the DNA TGTGCCAGTAGTATAGGAGCAGGGACTTACTATGGCTACACCTTC. Its protein product is CASSIGAGTYYGYTF.

This clonotype came up a few times. The chain combines TRBV27 with TRBJ1-2, with TRBD1 identical over 10 bases. This CDR3 has 15 amino acids. Per germline, CDR1 MNHEY and CDR2 SMNVEV (reference sequence). Germline trimming cut 8 bases from V and 3 bases from J; bases unmatched to any gene: 9. CDR3 residues: CASRAGTGVDYGYTF. In DNA, the CDR3 is TGTGCCAGCCGTGCGGGGACAGGGGTCGACTATGGCTACACCTTC.

The chain employs TRBV20-1 and TRBJ1-4; 7 bases fit TRBD1. The V segment lost 4 bases and the J segment 8 bases; nucleotides outside the gene matches: 7. Germline-derived CDR1 and CDR2 are DFQATT and SNEGSKA (reference sequence). The CDR3 is made up of 13 amino acids. CDR3 DNA sequence: TGCAGTGCTAACCGGGACAGAGCAGAAAAACTGTTTTTT. Its translation: CSANRDRAEKLFF.

This clonotype was seen a few times. V usage is TRBV7-9 and J usage is TRBJ1-1; 8 bases are shared with TRBD1. Germline-derived CDR1 and CDR2 are SEHNR and FQNEAQ (reference sequence). The CDR3 has 14 amino acids. Germline trimming cut 5 bases from V and 5 bases from J; bases unmatched to any gene: 7. CDR3 DNA: TGTGCCAGCAGCCCGAGGACAGGGAGGACTGAAGCTTTCTTT. Translation gives CASSPRTGRTEAFF.

This clonotype appeared many times. The V call is TRBV10-3, the J call TRBJ2-7; 7 bases are a match to TRBD1. CDR1 and CDR2 (germline): ENHRY, SYGVKD. The CDR3 spans 14 residues. V lost 7 bases and J lost 5; bases outside the gene matches: 11. CDR3 residues: CAIMRGRDSHEQYF. In DNA form, the CDR3 reads TGTGCCATCATGAGGGGACGGGACAGCCACGAGCAGTACTTC.

This clonotype was picked up a small number of times. V is TRBV27 and J is TRBJ2-7; D is uncertain. The CDR3 is made up of 15 amino acids. V lost 3 bases and J lost 6, with 18 bases in between. Germline lookup yields CDR1 MNHEY and CDR2 SMNVEV (reference sequence). The CDR3 is CASSLQPSKTREQYF. The CDR3 nucleotides read TGTGCCAGCAGTTTGCAACCATCTAAGACGCGCGAGCAGTACTTC.

V gene TRBV30 combines with J gene TRBJ2-7; no firm D call. The CDR3 is 12 amino acids. Germline V gives CDR1 GTSNPN, CDR2 SVGIG (reference sequence). V gave up 3 bases and J gave up 10 bases, with 16 bases separating them. DNA for the CDR3: TGTGCCTGGAGCCGTCCCAGCGTCTATCAGTACTTC. Residues: CAWSRPSVYQYF.